This T cell receptor beta chain emerged from a study of CD8+ T cells in alopecia areata. Findings and caveats of the study: TCR sharing across patients was less clear than in mice, possibly HLA-related. Lesional scalp displayed greater clonality than normal scalp, most notably in alopecia totalis/universalis. Under tofacitinib, fewer expanded CD8+ clones appeared among the top 100 scalp clones.

This clone was observed a few times. Its target is unknown. The sample's treatment: oral pan-JAK inhibitor, 5-10 mg twice daily. As the sequencing template, cDNA was produced by extracting RNA and reverse transcribing it. The table came from immunoSEQ multiplex PCR; TCRdb's copy has only in-frame clones and leaves some out. The sample lists roughly 180,000 clones; 40% to 65% were seen once. This specimen consisted of CD8+ T cells sorted from blood, obtained around week 54, from a patient treated with tofacitinib. The clonotype comes from a human donor with alopecia areata.

The chain's CDR3 is CASDEGGGTPLPLHF. The CDR3 DNA follows: TGTGCCAGCGATGAGGGAGGGGGGACACCCTTACCCCTCCACTTT. This chain links TRBV5-6 with TRBJ1-6, with D possibly matching TRBD1 (6 bases). V dropped 7 bases and J dropped 12 bases, with 23 bases sitting between them. Per the germline V gene, CDR1 is SGHDT and CDR2 is YYEEEE. The CDR3 spans 15 residues.